This TCR beta chain was captured in a study of shared T cell receptors in the human thymus. Clones were read by immunoSEQ multiplex PCR, and TCRdb kept only the in-frame ones, dropping some. Among hundreds of thousands of clones, 88% were seen once, and the ten largest hold 0.0095% to 0.013%. Unmatched junction bases numbered 4, after V lost 0 bases and J lost 3 bases. The CDR3 is 15 amino acids. Germline values: CDR1 LGHNA, CDR2 YSLEER. These data were also reused for a study on human thymus T cells. According to that study: Thymic TCR repertoires of unrelated people reportedly overlapped highly.

The chain couples TRBV4-3 to TRBJ2-7; TRBD2 matches 8 bases. Sequenced input: thymocytes. The clonotype was recovered from a boy less than two years old with a congenital heart defect. As DNA, the CDR3 is TGCGCCAGCAGCCAAGAATCAGCGGGGGACTACGAGCAGTACTTC. Protein: CASSQESAGDYEQYF.